This record concerns one TCR beta chain sequence. The target antigen is unknown. This PCR relied on a set of 60 Vbeta primers and 13 Jbeta primers. Repertoires were generated with immunoSEQ multiplex PCR, while TCRdb's copy carries only in-frame clones and drops some. The sample has roughly 120,000 clones; around 77% are singletons. The CDR3 sequence is 15 residues long. V lost 7 bases to trimming and J lost 1 base; unmatched junction nucleotides: 6. Germline V gene data show CDR1 as SNHLY and CDR2 as FYNNEI. The entry originates in a study of cytomegalovirus exposure and HLA in healthy donors. For the study at large: Unique TCRs from HLA-typed donors, 70 million to 100 million of them, were held in an early data release. The study's findings and limits: An analysis was carried out at a later point. It showed that HLA-associated TCR beta chains were more clonally expanded than equally common non-associated chains. Presence/absence analyses assumed roughly uniform sequencing depth across donors, which may not hold.

Material for sequencing was PBMCs. The genes are TRBV2 and TRBJ2-3; 9 bases map to TRBD2. This receptor was identified in a man over 45 in good health and CMV-seropositive. The CDR3 bases are TGTGCCAGCACGAGGACTAGCGATCGCACAGATACGCAGTATTTT. Translating it yields CASTRTSDRTDTQYF. The full variable domain, its missing parts supplied by reference TRBV2 and TRBJ2-3, is EPEVTQTPSHQVTQMGQEVILRCVPISNHLYFYWYRQILGQKVEFLVSFYNNEISEKSEIFDDQFSVERPDGSNFTLKIRSTKLEDSAMYFCASTRTSDRTDTQYFGPGTRLTVL.